A selection of T cell receptor beta chains follows, all from one sample in a study of blood T cell repertoires in COVID-19. Using immunoSEQ multiplex PCR, the repertoire was profiled, and TCRdb retains in-frame clones only, with some absent. The sample carries fewer than 300,000 clones, 85% recorded once. Sequenced material: peripheral blood. The origin of the receptors is a human donor in a cohort sampled during active COVID-19. Each CDR3 is given with its conserved first and last residue. D genes are given only for firm matches. Part of the rows lack a size; the others show once, few, many or a class for expanded clones.

v_gene: TRBV14
j_gene: TRBJ2-1
abundance: -
len: 15
d_gene: TRBD2
CDR3nt: TGTGCCAGCAGCCAAGTTAATAGCGGGAGTGGTGAGCAGTTCTTC
CDR3aa: CASSQVNSGSGEQFF

v_gene: TRBV18
j_gene: TRBJ2-7
abundance: once
len: 13
d_gene: TRBD1
CDR3nt: TGTGCCAGCTCACCGCGACAGGGCGACGAGCAGTACTTC
CDR3aa: CASSPRQGDEQYF

v_gene: TRBV15
j_gene: TRBJ2-7
abundance: -
len: 14
d_gene: TRBD2
CDR3nt: TGTGCCACCAGCAGAGATCCGCGGGAGGAAGGGCAGTACTTC
CDR3aa: CATSRDPREEGQYF

v_gene: TRBV3-1/TRBV3-2
j_gene: TRBJ2-4
abundance: -
len: 14
d_gene: -
CDR3nt: TGTGCCAGCAGCCAAGGAGAGTTCGGAAACATTCAGTACTTC
CDR3aa: CASSQGEFGNIQYF

v_gene: TRBV18
j_gene: TRBJ2-3
abundance: -
len: 16
d_gene: TRBD2
CDR3nt: TGTGCCAGCTCACCGACTAGCGGGAGGGCCGTAGATACGCAGTATTTT
CDR3aa: CASSPTSGRAVDTQYF

v_gene: TRBV5-6
j_gene: TRBJ2-7
abundance: once
len: 16
d_gene: TRBD2
CDR3nt: TGTGCCAGCAGCCAGTACATGACTAGCGGACTCTACGAGCAGTACTTC
CDR3aa: CASSQYMTSGLYEQYF

v_gene: TRBV6-6
j_gene: TRBJ2-3
abundance: -
len: 14
d_gene: -
CDR3nt: TGTGCCAGCAGTTCTTATATTAGCACAGATACGCAGTATTTT
CDR3aa: CASSSYISTDTQYF

v_gene: TRBV14
j_gene: TRBJ1-1
abundance: -
len: 13
d_gene: -
CDR3nt: TGTGCCAGCAGCCAAGTCACCGGGACTGAAGCTTTCTTT
CDR3aa: CASSQVTGTEAFF

v_gene: TRBV5-1
j_gene: TRBJ2-2
abundance: -
len: 18
d_gene: TRBD1
CDR3nt: TGCGCCAGCAGCTTGGAGGGGACAGGGGAACTCAGGACCGGGGAGCTGTTTTTT
CDR3aa: CASSLEGTGELRTGELFF

v_gene: TRBV4-3
j_gene: TRBJ2-3
abundance: -
len: 15
d_gene: -
CDR3nt: TGCGCCAGCAGCCAAGAGGGGCGAGTCACAGATACGCAGTATTTT
CDR3aa: CASSQEGRVTDTQYF

v_gene: TRBV7-2
j_gene: TRBJ1-2
abundance: -
len: 14
d_gene: TRBD1
CDR3nt: TGTGCCAGCAGCCCATTATACCAGGGGGGTGGCTACACCTTC
CDR3aa: CASSPLYQGGGYTF

v_gene: TRBV18
j_gene: TRBJ1-3
abundance: -
len: 14
d_gene: -
CDR3nt: TGTGCCAGCTCAAAGTACAGCTCTGGAAACACCATATATTTT
CDR3aa: CASSKYSSGNTIYF

v_gene: TRBV18
j_gene: TRBJ2-2
abundance: -
len: 16
d_gene: TRBD1
CDR3nt: TGTGCCAGCTCACCGACAGGGAGAGTGAACACCGGGGAGCTGTTTTTT
CDR3aa: CASSPTGRVNTGELFF

v_gene: TRBV6-5
j_gene: TRBJ1-3
abundance: -
len: 16
d_gene: TRBD1
CDR3nt: TGTGCCAGCAGTTACGCCGGGACAGGGGTAGGAAACACCATATATTTT
CDR3aa: CASSYAGTGVGNTIYF

v_gene: TRBV4-1
j_gene: TRBJ2-7
abundance: -
len: 15
d_gene: -
CDR3nt: TGCGCCAGCAGCCGGGACTCCGCGAATCTCTACGAGCAGTACTTC
CDR3aa: CASSRDSANLYEQYF

v_gene: TRBV5-1
j_gene: TRBJ2-3
abundance: -
len: 14
d_gene: -
CDR3nt: TGCGCCAGCAGCTTGGCCACAGATTTATATACGCAGTATTTT
CDR3aa: CASSLATDLYTQYF

v_gene: TRBV29-1
j_gene: TRBJ1-2
abundance: -
len: 17
d_gene: -
CDR3nt: TGCAGCGCTCACCCCCCGCTGGGAAAGGGACTAAACTATGGCTACACCTTC
CDR3aa: CSAHPPLGKGLNYGYTF

v_gene: TRBV20-1
j_gene: TRBJ2-5
abundance: -
len: 11
d_gene: -
CDR3nt: TGCAGTGCTAGAGCGCAAGAGACCCAGTACTTC
CDR3aa: CSARAQETQYF

v_gene: TRBV5-5
j_gene: TRBJ1-2
abundance: many
len: 14
d_gene: TRBD1
CDR3nt: TGTGCCAGCAGCTCCCCAACAGGGGTCTATGGCTACACCTTC
CDR3aa: CASSSPTGVYGYTF

v_gene: TRBV7-9
j_gene: TRBJ1-6
abundance: few
len: 14
d_gene: -
CDR3nt: TGTGCCAGCAGCCCCTTTCCTCCCAATTCACCCCTCCACTTT
CDR3aa: CASSPFPPNSPLHF

v_gene: TRBV13
j_gene: TRBJ2-5
abundance: -
len: 13
d_gene: -
CDR3nt: TGTGCCAGCAGCCGTACAGTAGAAGAGACCCAGTACTTC
CDR3aa: CASSRTVEETQYF

v_gene: TRBV7-9
j_gene: TRBJ1-1
abundance: -
len: 17
d_gene: TRBD1
CDR3nt: TGTGCCAGCAAACCCCGTACCGGGACAGGCCGGGATACTGAAGCTTTCTTT
CDR3aa: CASKPRTGTGRDTEAFF

v_gene: TRBV2
j_gene: TRBJ1-5
abundance: -
len: 14
d_gene: -
CDR3nt: TGTGCCAGCAAGCGGGAGTTGGGCAATCAGCCCCAGCATTTT
CDR3aa: CASKRELGNQPQHF

v_gene: TRBV2
j_gene: TRBJ1-2
abundance: once
len: 14
d_gene: -
CDR3nt: TGTGCCAGCAGACTAGGACAGAACTCATATGGCTACACCTTC
CDR3aa: CASRLGQNSYGYTF

v_gene: TRBV3-1/TRBV3-2
j_gene: TRBJ2-7
abundance: few
len: 15
d_gene: TRBD2
CDR3nt: TGTGCCAGCAGCTTATGGACTAGCGGAACCTACGAGCAGTACTTC
CDR3aa: CASSLWTSGTYEQYF

v_gene: TRBV27
j_gene: TRBJ2-1
abundance: -
len: 15
d_gene: TRBD2
CDR3nt: TGTGCCAGCGCAAAGCGGGATGGTAGATACAATGAGCAGTTCTTC
CDR3aa: CASAKRDGRYNEQFF

v_gene: TRBV25-1
j_gene: TRBJ1-6
abundance: -
len: 14
d_gene: -
CDR3nt: TGTGCCAGCAGTGATCCACAGGATAATTCACCCCTCCACTTT
CDR3aa: CASSDPQDNSPLHF

v_gene: TRBV6-1
j_gene: TRBJ1-2
abundance: -
len: 12
d_gene: -
CDR3nt: TGTGCCAGCAGTTTAGCCGAACGTGGCTACACCTTC
CDR3aa: CASSLAERGYTF

v_gene: TRBV18
j_gene: TRBJ1-1
abundance: -
len: 17
d_gene: -
CDR3nt: TGTGCCAGCTCACCAAGGTTAAAGGGAGAAAGTGAGACTGAAGCTTTCTTT
CDR3aa: CASSPRLKGESETEAFF

v_gene: TRBV7-9
j_gene: TRBJ1-1
abundance: -
len: 13
d_gene: -
CDR3nt: TGTGCCAGCAGCCCCCCGGTGAACACTGAAGCTTTCTTT
CDR3aa: CASSPPVNTEAFF

v_gene: TRBV15
j_gene: TRBJ2-7
abundance: -
len: 15
d_gene: TRBD1
CDR3nt: TGTGCCACCAGCAGAGAGGGACAGGGAGCATACGAGCAGTACTTC
CDR3aa: CATSREGQGAYEQYF

v_gene: TRBV27
j_gene: TRBJ2-6
abundance: -
len: 15
d_gene: TRBD2
CDR3nt: TGTGCCAGCAGTCCGCGGGGGACTGGGGCCAACGTCCTGACTTTC
CDR3aa: CASSPRGTGANVLTF

v_gene: TRBV28
j_gene: TRBJ2-7
abundance: -
len: 15
d_gene: TRBD2
CDR3nt: TGTGCCAGCAGCCCCGGGACTAGCGGCTCCTACGAGCAGTACTTC
CDR3aa: CASSPGTSGSYEQYF

v_gene: TRBV5-4
j_gene: TRBJ2-7
abundance: -
len: 14
d_gene: TRBD1
CDR3nt: TGTGCCAGCAGCCCGGGACAGCCGAACTACGAGCAGTACTTC
CDR3aa: CASSPGQPNYEQYF

v_gene: TRBV28
j_gene: TRBJ2-5
abundance: few
len: 13
d_gene: TRBD1
CDR3nt: TGTGCCAGCAGACGGACAGGGGAAGAGACCCAGTACTTC
CDR3aa: CASRRTGEETQYF

v_gene: TRBV5-6
j_gene: TRBJ2-1
abundance: -
len: 15
d_gene: TRBD1
CDR3nt: TGTGCCAGCAGCCCTGGGACAGGGGTTGGCAATGAGCAGTTCTTC
CDR3aa: CASSPGTGVGNEQFF

v_gene: TRBV19
j_gene: TRBJ2-5
abundance: -
len: 15
d_gene: TRBD2
CDR3nt: TGTGCCAGTAAGGGACTAGCGGCCCGAGGGGAGACCCAGTACTTC
CDR3aa: CASKGLAARGETQYF

v_gene: TRBV30
j_gene: TRBJ1-1
abundance: -
len: 12
d_gene: -
CDR3nt: TGTGCCTGGAGTAAACAGGTGGGGGGAGCTTTCTTT
CDR3aa: CAWSKQVGGAFF

v_gene: TRBV11-2
j_gene: TRBJ2-1
abundance: -
len: 14
d_gene: TRBD2
CDR3nt: TGTGCCAGCAGCCGGTTAGCGGGTTACAATGAGCAGTTCTTC
CDR3aa: CASSRLAGYNEQFF

v_gene: TRBV7-2
j_gene: TRBJ2-5
abundance: -
len: 15
d_gene: -
CDR3nt: TGTGCCAGCAGCTTATTGACGAGGCCCCCGTGGACCCAGTACTTC
CDR3aa: CASSLLTRPPWTQYF

v_gene: TRBV3-1/TRBV3-2
j_gene: TRBJ1-2
abundance: -
len: 13
d_gene: TRBD1
CDR3nt: TGTGCCAGCAGCCAACCAGGGGGCGTTGGCTACACCTTC
CDR3aa: CASSQPGGVGYTF

v_gene: TRBV4-1
j_gene: TRBJ1-5
abundance: -
len: 16
d_gene: -
CDR3nt: TGCGCCAGCAGCCAAGATGGGGGCTTGGTCAATCAGCCCCAGCATTTT
CDR3aa: CASSQDGGLVNQPQHF

v_gene: TRBV28
j_gene: TRBJ1-5
abundance: few
len: 15
d_gene: TRBD1
CDR3nt: TGTGCCAGCAGGGCCGGGACAGGGACGAATCAGCCCCAGCATTTT
CDR3aa: CASRAGTGTNQPQHF

v_gene: TRBV7-3
j_gene: TRBJ2-3
abundance: -
len: 16
d_gene: -
CDR3nt: TGTGCCAGCAGCCCCAAAGGCGGGACGGGCACAGATACGCAGTATTTT
CDR3aa: CASSPKGGTGTDTQYF

v_gene: TRBV28
j_gene: TRBJ2-7
abundance: -
len: 14
d_gene: -
CDR3nt: TGTGCCAGCAGTGTTCTGCGGAGCTCCTACGAGCAGTACTTC
CDR3aa: CASSVLRSSYEQYF

v_gene: TRBV5-8
j_gene: TRBJ2-1
abundance: -
len: 17
d_gene: TRBD2
CDR3nt: TGTGCCAGCAGCCCCACCCGGGAGGGTTGGTCCTACAATGAGCAGTTCTTC
CDR3aa: CASSPTREGWSYNEQFF

v_gene: TRBV28
j_gene: TRBJ2-1
abundance: -
len: 18
d_gene: TRBD2
CDR3nt: TGTGCCAGCAGTTTAGGGGATTTAGCGGGAGGTCGTAGGCATGAGCAGTTCTTC
CDR3aa: CASSLGDLAGGRRHEQFF